This T cell receptor beta chain was observed in a study of shared clonotypes between healthy human individuals. Study information: CD8 memory received one plate per donor, CD8 naive two, CD4 memory three and CD4 naive three. Study-level results: Few donors limited the genetic and exposure-history diversity represented. Sequencing of the sorted subsets was shown by rarefaction to be incomplete despite large depth.

To note about this clone: What it recognizes is unknown.

With 6 bases clipped from V and 2 bases from J, the junction kept 4 bases outside the gene matches. Germline CDR1 SEHNR, CDR2 FQNEAQ (reference sequence). The CDR3 is 15 amino acids. Clones were sequenced by immunoSEQ multiplex PCR, and TCRdb holds only the in-frame ones, with some missing. This table holds 85,000 to 100,000 clones, about 70% found once. This chain links TRBV7-9 with TRBJ2-5; 12 nucleotides line up with TRBD2. Material: memory CD8+ T cells sorted from blood. Subset noted: CD45RO+ cells pooled with CCR7-negative TemRA cells. The receptor's source is a man aged 30 to 39 in good health. The chain's CDR3 is CASRSGLAGQETQYF. In DNA, the CDR3 is TGTGCCAGCAGGAGCGGACTAGCGGGACAAGAGACCCAGTACTTC.